These 28 T cell receptor beta chains share one sample of origin, sequenced in a study of blood T cell repertoires in COVID-19 (dated by TCRdb to the early 2020s). The library was generated by the immunoSEQ multiplex PCR assay. TCRdb took this table from immuneACCESS and kept in-frame rearrangements with V and J called. Such tables lack part of the clones; where checked against another copy, unresolved V genes explain under half of the gap, and the rest is unexplained. In this sample the table shows about 62,000 clones, approximately 92% of which occur a single time. The ten largest clones take up 5.5% to 6.5% of the sample. The sequencing input was peripheral blood. The receptors derive from a human donor in a cohort sampled during active COVID-19.

The chain recombines TRBV5-1 with TRBJ2-7; tentatively, D is TRBD1 (6 bases). Germline CDR1 reads SGHRS; CDR2 reads YFSETQ. This CDR3 spans 14 amino acids. V was cut by 0 bases and J by 2 bases, with 9 bases left in between. The CDR3 here is CASSLGDTTYEQYF. Here the CDR3 DNA reads TGCGCCAGCAGCTTGGGGGACACTACCTACGAGCAGTACTTC.

V usage is TRBV29-1 and J usage is TRBJ2-1; TRBD2 agrees at 8 bases. Germline lookup yields CDR1 SQVTM and CDR2 ANQGSEA. After removal of 5 bases from V and 6 bases from J, the junction contained 9 bases not matched to a gene. CDR3 length equals 14 residues. CDR3 DNA: TGCAGCGTTACCGGGACTAGGAACGGCAATGAGCAGTTCTTC. It codes for CSVTGTRNGNEQFF.

The chain is built from TRBV19 and TRBJ2-7, with D perhaps TRBD2 (5 bases). The CDR3 has 15 amino acids. The V gene's germline CDR1 is LNHDA and CDR2 SQIVND (reference sequence). V lost 7 bases and J 4 bases, leaving 20 bases between the germline ends. CDR3 sequence (DNA): TGTGCCAGTAAAGAGCGTCAGCGGACCACGTACGAGCAGTACTTC. Residues: CASKERQRTTYEQYF.

The chain links TRBV19 to TRBJ2-1; 9 bases map to TRBD2. CDR1 is LNHDA, CDR2 SQIVND, per germline (reference sequence). Trimming took 3 bases from V and 6 from J; bases not matched to a gene: 3. CDR3 length equals 14 residues. CDR3 region: CASSIALAGNEQFF. In DNA form, the CDR3 reads TGTGCCAGTAGTATCGCACTAGCGGGCAATGAGCAGTTCTTC. The full variable domain, in which reference TRBV19 and TRBJ2-1 provide the parts outside the CDR3, is DGGITQSPKYLFRKEGQNVTLSCEQNLNHDAMYWYRQDPGQGLRLIYYSQIVNDFQKGDIAEGYSVSREKKESFPLTVTSAQKNPTAFYLCASSIALAGNEQFFGPGTRLTVL.

The chain combines TRBV29-1 with TRBJ2-3; TRBD2 matches 12 bases. Trimming took 7 bases from V and 1 from J; bases not matched to a gene: 12. The CDR3 has 17 amino acids. The germline V gene encodes CDR1 SQVTM and CDR2 ANQGSEA. CDR3 in DNA: TGCAGCGACCTACTAGCGGGGGGCCGAATCGGCACAGATACGCAGTATTTT. As protein: CSDLLAGGRIGTDTQYF.

J is TRBJ2-7 and V is TRBV4-2, with D maybe TRBD2 (6 bases). Deletions cut 1 base from V and 5 bases from J, with 18 bases between. CDR1 is LGHNA and CDR2 is YNFKEQ in the germline V gene. The CDR3 spans 16 residues. CDR3 coding DNA: TGTGCCAGCAGCCAAGGGAGGGGAATTGTCGGCGACGAGCAGTACTTC. This gives the protein CASSQGRGIVGDEQYF.

This clone was seen only once. The chain recombines TRBV7-9 with TRBJ1-2; D remains ambiguous. The CDR3 has 15 amino acids. Germline V gene lookup returns CDR1 SEHNR and CDR2 FQNEAQ (reference sequence). Trimming took 1 base from V and 4 from J, leaving 13 bases between them. Written as DNA, the CDR3 is TGTGCCAGCAGCTTAGTTCTATCCGTGCCCTATGGCTACACCTTC. Residues: CASSLVLSVPYGYTF. The full variable domain, with the rest looked up from reference TRBV7-9 and TRBJ1-2, is DTGVSQNPRHKITKRGQNVTFRCDPISEHNRLYWYRQTLGQGPEFLTYFQNEAQLEKSRLLSDRFSAERPKGSFSTLEIQRTEQGDSAMYLCASSLVLSVPYGYTFGSGTRLTVV.

The V call is TRBV24-1, the J call TRBJ2-5; the match to TRBD2 covers 8 bases. CDR1 and CDR2 (germline): KGHDR, SFDVKD. The CDR3 totals 16 residues. The J segment lost 2 bases and the V segment lost 2 bases, leaving 6 bases of the junction unmatched. This CDR3 is CATSDSGGGRQETQYF. In DNA, the CDR3 is TGTGCCACCAGTGATTCCGGTGGCGGGAGGCAAGAGACCCAGTACTTC.

The V and J genes are TRBV9 and TRBJ2-3, with 9 bases matching TRBD2. Trimming at V came to 0 bases and at J to 5 bases, leaving 7 bases not matched to a gene. The CDR3 has 16 amino acids. In germline, CDR1 is SGDLS, CDR2 YYNGEE. CDR3 DNA sequence: TGTGCCAGCAGCGTAGTAGGAGCGGGAGGTGTAGATACGCAGTATTTT. Amino acids: CASSVVGAGGVDTQYF.

The chain has TRBV14 and TRBJ2-5; TRBD2 agrees at 8 bases. The germline V gene encodes CDR1 SGHDN and CDR2 FVKESK. V gave up 4 bases and J gave up 6 bases; unmatched junction bases: 13. The CDR3 loop spans 16 amino acids. The CDR3 bases are TGTGCCAGCAGCCTTAAGCGGGGGAGGGTGTTAAAGACCCAGTACTTC. Amino acid sequence: CASSLKRGRVLKTQYF.

As concerns this clone: This likely comes from a read error, as the CDR3 has no conserved phenylalanine or tryptophan at its end. It is unclear where the CDR3 begins or ends on the DNA, so no DNA is shown, and the CDR3 is as TCRdb lists it. V and J are TRBV7-9 and TRBJ2-7; the table's D call, TRBD2, was not checked against the DNA. Germline loops: CDR1 SEHNR, CDR2 FQNEAQ (reference sequence). Inclusive of both ends, the CDR3 amounts to 13 amino acids. The CDR3 region is CASSLASSGRPRL.

The gene calls are TRBV6-5 and TRBJ2-1, with 7 nucleotides matching TRBD2. The ends lost 0 bases at V and 2 bases at J; junction bases unmatched: 4. Germline V CDR1 and CDR2: MNHEY, SVGAGI. This CDR3 has 16 residues. CDR3 nucleotides: TGTGCCAGCAGTTACTCGGCGGGAGAAGCCTACAATGAGCAGTTCTTC. It encodes CASSYSAGEAYNEQFF.

The rearrangement links TRBV3-1 (or the pseudogene TRBV3-2) to TRBJ2-1, with D tentatively TRBD2 (5 bases). The CDR3 length is 17 residues. Germline lookup yields CDR1 LGHDT and CDR2 YNNKEL (reference sequence). Deletions cut 0 bases from V and 2 bases from J, with 14 bases between. The CDR3 DNA follows: TGTGCCAGCAGCCAAGATCACAGCGGCTCGCCCTACAATGAGCAGTTCTTC. This translates into CASSQDHSGSPYNEQFF.

In DNA form, the CDR3 reads TGTGCCTGGAACTCTAATAGCGTGAAAGAGACCCAGTACTTC. This encodes CAWNSNSVKETQYF. The V gene is TRBV30, the J gene TRBJ2-5; D might be TRBD2 (5 bases). The CDR3 runs to 14 residues. Germline V gives CDR1 GTSNPN, CDR2 SVGIG (reference sequence). Deletions cut 4 bases from V and 3 bases from J, with 15 bases between.

The chain carries TRBV19 and TRBJ2-7, with 9 bases that match TRBD1. This CDR3 has 15 residues. CDR1 and CDR2 from the germline V gene are LNHDA and SQIVND (reference sequence). V lost 5 bases, J lost 3 bases, and 8 bases stayed unmatched. Here the CDR3 DNA reads TGTGCCAGTAGTGCGGGACAGGGCGCAGGCTACGAGCAGTACTTC. It is translated as CASSAGQGAGYEQYF.

This sequence joins TRBV12-3 or TRBV12-4 and TRBJ2-7, with TRBD2 matching over 11 bases. The CDR3 has 13 amino acids. Unmatched junction bases numbered 1, after V lost 6 bases and J lost 3 bases. CDR3 DNA sequence: TGTGCCAGCAGAACTAGCGGGAGCTACGAGCAGTACTTC. It specifies CASRTSGSYEQYF.

The V and J genes are TRBV19 and TRBJ1-2; the D gene is possibly TRBD1 (6 bases). CDR1 and CDR2 (germline): LNHDA, SQIVND (reference sequence). With 10 bases removed from V and 7 bases from J, the gap between germline ends came to 19 bases. The CDR3 consists of 13 residues. CDR3 sequence reads: CATLGRTVGGYTF. In nucleotides, the CDR3 is TGTGCCACCCTAGGGCGGACAGTAGGTGGCTACACCTTC.

The J gene is TRBJ2-5, the V gene TRBV6-5, with a tentative D call TRBD2 (6 bases). The CDR3 totals 13 residues. The V end lost 7 bases, the J end lost 4 bases, and 13 bases lay between the germline ends. Per germline, CDR1 MNHEY and CDR2 SVGAGI. In DNA, the CDR3 is TGTGCCAGCACTGGCGGGGTTAGAGAGACCCAGTACTTC. Its translation is CASTGGVRETQYF.

The chain joins TRBV4-1 to TRBJ1-1; D unclear. V was trimmed by 0 bases and J by 4 bases, leaving 12 bases between them. Germline CDR1 is MGHRA and CDR2 is YSYEKL. The CDR3 covers 15 residues. The CDR3 loop reads CASSQDGREVTEAFF. CDR3 nucleotides: TGCGCCAGCAGCCAAGATGGGCGGGAAGTCACTGAAGCTTTCTTT.

J is TRBJ2-1 and V is TRBV6-1; the match to TRBD2 covers 8 bases. V was pared by 1 base and J by 8 bases, with 7 bases of the junction left unmatched. Germline assignment: CDR1 MNHNS and CDR2 SASEGT. This CDR3 spans 15 amino acids. This chain's CDR3 is CASSEDGGAADEQFF. As DNA, the CDR3 is TGTGCCAGCAGTGAAGACGGGGGGGCGGCAGATGAGCAGTTCTTC.

The rearrangement uses TRBV7-9 and TRBJ1-1, with 8 bases identical to TRBD1. The CDR3 is 15 residues long. Per germline, CDR1 SEHNR and CDR2 FQNEAQ (reference sequence). V shed 5 bases and J 2 bases; nucleotides not matched to a gene: 7. Here the CDR3 DNA reads TGTGCCAGCAGCCTTAGGACAGGGCAAAACACTGAAGCTTTCTTT. Translation: CASSLRTGQNTEAFF.

The chain is built from TRBV5-1 and TRBJ2-3; 14 bases are shared with TRBD2. CDR1 and CDR2 from the germline V gene are SGHRS and YFSETQ. The CDR3 sequence is 17 residues long. Trimming at V came to 4 bases and at J to 4 bases, leaving 8 bases not matched to a gene. The CDR3 DNA sequence: TGCGCCAGCAGCCTGACTAGCGGGAGGGCCTTCCCAGATACGCAGTATTTT. This encodes CASSLTSGRAFPDTQYF. Together with reference TRBV5-1 and TRBJ2-3, the CDR3 gives the full variable domain: KAGVTQTPRYLIKTRGQQVTLSCSPISGHRSVSWYQQTPGQGLQFLFEYFSETQRNKGNFPGRFSGRQFSNSRSEMNVSTLELGDSALYLCASSLTSGRAFPDTQYFGPGTRLTVL.

The gene calls are TRBV4-3 and TRBJ1-4; D might be TRBD1 (6 bases). V was trimmed by 4 bases and J by 7 bases, leaving 10 bases between them. Germline CDR1 reads LGHNA; CDR2 reads YSLEER. This CDR3 has 13 residues. The CDR3 bases are TGCGCCAGCAGCCCCAGAGGGGGTGAAAAACTGTTTTTT. Amino acid sequence: CASSPRGGEKLFF.

V usage is TRBV28 and J usage is TRBJ2-7; TRBD1 aligns across 10 bases. With V trimmed by 6 bases and J by 4 bases, 12 bases remained unmatched. The CDR3 is 16 residues long. Per the germline V gene, CDR1 is MDHEN and CDR2 is SYDVKM. This CDR3 is CASSYPRDRGGYEQYF. The CDR3 nucleotides are TGTGCCAGCAGCTACCCCCGGGACAGGGGAGGGTACGAGCAGTACTTC.

The rearrangement uses TRBV6-2 or TRBV6-3 and TRBJ2-1, with a possible D match to TRBD2 (6 bases). There are 18 residues in the CDR3. V gave up 2 bases and J gave up 0 bases, with 17 bases separating them. Germline V gives CDR1 MNHEY, CDR2 SVGEGT. The CDR3 DNA reads as TGTGCCAGCAGTTACCTCCCGGGGACTGCCATCTCCTACAATGAGCAGTTCTTC. Its translation: CASSYLPGTAISYNEQFF.

The rearrangement joins TRBV6-2 or TRBV6-3 to TRBJ2-7; D unclear. The CDR3 runs to 12 residues. Trimming removed 2 bases at V and 3 bases at J, with 5 bases between. Germline CDR1 MNHEY, CDR2 SVGEGT. The DNA of the CDR3 is TGTGCCAGCAGTTACATCGGCTACGAGCAGTACTTC. This translates into CASSYIGYEQYF.

The rearrangement links TRBV9 to TRBJ2-2, with a weak D call TRBD1 (6 bases). This CDR3 contains 13 residues. From germline, CDR1 is SGDLS and CDR2 YYNGEE. The V end was cut by 10 bases, the J end by 1 base, with 11 bases between. The CDR3 bases are TGTGCCGGGGGACAACAGAACACCGGGGAGCTGTTTTTT. Translated, it gives CAGGQQNTGELFF. Together with reference TRBV9 and TRBJ2-2, the CDR3 gives the full variable domain: DSGVTQTPKHLITATGQRVTLRCSPRSGDLSVYWYQQSLDQGLQFLIQYYNGEERAKGNILERFSAQQFPDLHSELNLSSLELGDSALYFCAGGQQNTGELFFGEGSRLTVL.

This rearrangement joins TRBV9 to TRBJ2-1; TRBD2 aligns across 7 bases. The CDR3 runs 14 residues. CDR1 is SGDLS, CDR2 YYNGEE, per germline. V lost 3 bases to trimming and J lost 7 bases; unmatched junction nucleotides: 7. The CDR3 protein is CASSERTGGNEQFF. Written as DNA, the CDR3 is TGTGCCAGCAGCGAGAGGACGGGGGGTAATGAGCAGTTCTTC. Variable domain in full (rest from reference TRBV9 and TRBJ2-1): DSGVTQTPKHLITATGQRVTLRCSPRSGDLSVYWYQQSLDQGLQFLIQYYNGEERAKGNILERFSAQQFPDLHSELNLSSLELGDSALYFCASSERTGGNEQFFGPGTRLTVL.